A single count supports the clone carrying this T cell receptor beta chain. Its target is not known. These data originate in a study of T cells in Graves' hyperthyroidism and ophthalmopathy. Looking at the study overall: Peripheral blood specimens were obtained at initial diagnosis, prior to any treatment.

Among the patients, aged 18 to 65, hyperthyroidism was newly diagnosed and had lasted under 2 months. Every diagnosis used clinical symptoms, serum thyroxine and TRAb, thyroid ultrasound and orbital computed tomography. The investigators amplified TCR beta CDR3 regions from RNA transcripts. Primed by the HTBI set, a first-round RT-PCR was run on the TCR CDR3. From the multiplex PCR reads, TCRdb called clonotypes with MiXCR, one entry per CDR3 protein. Of hundreds of thousands of distinct CDR3 sequences listed, 35% to 45% were seen once; the top ten hold about 9%. The trim removed 5 bases at V and 5 bases at J, leaving 6 bases unmatched. The CDR3 has 14 amino acids. Germline assignment: CDR1 SGHTA and CDR2 FQGNSA. Study-level findings and limits: Blood also carried most thyroid clonotypes expanded above 0.001.

Material for sequencing was blood. The receptor's source is a man between 18 and 29 years old with Graves' hyperthyroidism. The chain links TRBV7-2 to TRBJ1-2; 9 bases line up with TRBD1. DNA for the CDR3: TGTGCCAGCAGCCCGAGACAGGGGGAATATGGCTACACCTTC. It codes for CASSPRQGEYGYTF.